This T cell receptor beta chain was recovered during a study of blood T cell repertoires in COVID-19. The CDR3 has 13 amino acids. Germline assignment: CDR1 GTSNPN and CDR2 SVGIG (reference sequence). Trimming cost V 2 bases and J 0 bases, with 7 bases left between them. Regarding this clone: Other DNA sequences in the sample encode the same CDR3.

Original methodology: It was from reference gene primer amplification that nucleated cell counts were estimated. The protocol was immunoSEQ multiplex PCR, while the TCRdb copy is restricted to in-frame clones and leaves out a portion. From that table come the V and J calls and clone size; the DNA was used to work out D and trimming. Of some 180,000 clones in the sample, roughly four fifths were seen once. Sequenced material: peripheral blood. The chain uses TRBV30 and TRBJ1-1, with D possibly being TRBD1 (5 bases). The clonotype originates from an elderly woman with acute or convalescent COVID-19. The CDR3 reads CAWSRQMNTEAFF. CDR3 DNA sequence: TGTGCCTGGAGTCGACAGATGAACACTGAAGCTTTCTTT. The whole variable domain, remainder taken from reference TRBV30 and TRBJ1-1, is SQTIHQWPATLVQPVGSPLSLECTVEGTSNPNLYWYRQAAGRGLQLLFYSVGIGQISSEVPQNLSASRPQDRQFILSSKKLLLSDSGFYLCAWSRQMNTEAFFGQGTRLTVV.